This entry features one T cell receptor (beta chain) sequence. Antigen specificity is unknown. Here immunoSEQ multiplex PCR was the method, and the copy in TCRdb shows in-frame clones only, minus some. This table has about 24,000 clones, about four fifths appearing once. This sample was included in a study of vaccination effects on CD4 cells after COVID-19. General study findings and limits: Healthy vaccinees' vaccine-induced clones included only 1 of 255 that recognized common cold coronaviruses.

From germline, CDR1 is SGDLS and CDR2 YYNGEE. The V end lost 2 bases, the J end lost 0 bases, and 7 bases lay between the germline ends. CDR3 size: 14 residues. Antigen-specific CD4+ T cells were expanded (with viral peptide pools) by the ViraFEST assay ahead of sequencing. The culture ran for under eleven days, and then CD4+ T cells were isolated. Two doses of either BNT162b2 or mRNA-1273 were given to each participant. The receptor's source is a human donor who received a COVID-19 vaccine. Some clones in this sample may be carry-over from other donors' samples. This sample comprised CD4+ T cells from PBMCs cultured with SARS-CoV-2 spike peptides, obtained after COVID-19 vaccination. The chain is built from TRBV9 and TRBJ2-3; D call uncertain. CDR3 in DNA: TGTGCCAGCAGCGTGGTCAGCAGCACAGATACGCAGTATTTT. It is translated as CASSVVSSTDTQYF.